The present entry profiles one T cell receptor beta chain with its context. The same CDR3 also results from other DNA sequences found in this sample. The data derive from a study of OX40 agonist ivuxolimab in advanced cancers. In the study overall: Ivuxolimab was delivered to patients intravenously every 2 weeks at doses spanning 0.01 to 10 mg/kg.

Per germline, CDR1 MNHEY and CDR2 SMNVEV (reference sequence). The V and J ends lost 4 bases and 0 bases respectively, with 13 bases between them. The CDR3 totals 17 residues. The data were produced by immunoSEQ multiplex PCR, yet TCRdb's version contains in-frame clones alone and is incomplete. Of 10,000 to 15,000 clones in the sample, under 90% are singletons; the top ten hold 20% to 30%. The clonotype was recovered from an adult with an advanced solid tumor such as melanoma, head and neck, liver or kidney cancer. The V gene is TRBV27, the J gene TRBJ2-6; D uncertain. Sequenced material: CD4+ or CD8+ T cells sorted from blood, taken in a trial of the OX40 agonist ivuxolimab. CDR3 in DNA: TGTGCCAGCAGTTCCCGGACGGATCTCTCTGGGGCCAACGTCCTGACTTTC. Its protein is CASSSRTDLSGANVLTF.